At least ten counts were recorded for the clone carrying this T cell receptor beta chain. Its target is unknown. These data come from a study of T cells in Graves' hyperthyroidism and ophthalmopathy. RNA transcripts were the template for amplifying TCR beta CDR3 regions. First-round RT-PCR targeting the TCR CDR3 was performed with the HTBI primer set. TCRdb independently ran MiXCR on the multiplex PCR reads; one entry per CDR3 protein. The sample holds about 590,000 distinct CDR3 sequences, around a sixth seen once. Whole-study results and caveats: A model of 13 V-J pairs discriminated ophthalmopathy from stable hyperthyroidism. Ophthalmopathy, as predicted by the model, came a median about six months after the prediction. In blood, most of the thyroid clonotypes expanded above 0.001 were also present.

The J segment lost 10 bases and the V segment lost 5 bases, leaving 7 bases of the junction unmatched. Germline CDR1 KGHSH, CDR2 LQKENI. The CDR3 sequence is 12 residues long. This clonotype originated in a woman in her 30s with Graves' hyperthyroidism. Material: blood. The chain combines TRBV18 with TRBJ1-2, with 7 positions matching TRBD1. The CDR3 spells CASSSQTGSYTF. Written as DNA, the CDR3 is TGTGCCAGCTCATCCCAGACAGGGTCCTACACCTTC.